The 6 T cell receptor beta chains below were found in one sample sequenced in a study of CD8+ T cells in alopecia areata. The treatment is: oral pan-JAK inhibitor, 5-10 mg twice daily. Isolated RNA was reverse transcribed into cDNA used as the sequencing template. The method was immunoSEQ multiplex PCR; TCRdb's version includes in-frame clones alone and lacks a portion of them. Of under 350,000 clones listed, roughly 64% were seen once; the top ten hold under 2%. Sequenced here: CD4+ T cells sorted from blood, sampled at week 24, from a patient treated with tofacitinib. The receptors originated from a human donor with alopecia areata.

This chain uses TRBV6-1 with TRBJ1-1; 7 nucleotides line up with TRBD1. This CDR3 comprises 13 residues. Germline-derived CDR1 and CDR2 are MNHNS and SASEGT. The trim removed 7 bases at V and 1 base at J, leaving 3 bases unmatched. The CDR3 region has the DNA TGTGCCAGCAAACAGGGGACGAACACTGAAGCTTTCTTT. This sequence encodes CASKQGTNTEAFF.

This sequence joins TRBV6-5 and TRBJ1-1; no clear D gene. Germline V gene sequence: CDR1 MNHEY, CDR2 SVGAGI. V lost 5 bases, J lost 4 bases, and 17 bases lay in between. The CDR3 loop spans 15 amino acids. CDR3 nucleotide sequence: TGTGCCAGCAGTCCCCTGGTGGGTGGTCGCACTGAAGCTTTCTTT. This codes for CASSPLVGGRTEAFF.

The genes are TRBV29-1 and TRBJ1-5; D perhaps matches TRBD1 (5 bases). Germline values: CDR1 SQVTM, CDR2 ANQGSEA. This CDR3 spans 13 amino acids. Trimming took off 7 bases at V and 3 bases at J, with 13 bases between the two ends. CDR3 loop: CSAARGVNQPQHF. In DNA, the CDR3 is TGCAGCGCCGCTCGGGGGGTCAATCAGCCCCAGCATTTT. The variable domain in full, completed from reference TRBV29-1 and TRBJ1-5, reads SAVISQKPSRDICQRGTSLTIQCQVDSQVTMMFWYRQQPGQSLTLIATANQGSEATYESGFVIDKFPISRPNLTFSTLTVSNMSPEDSSIYLCSAARGVNQPQHFGDGTRLSIL.

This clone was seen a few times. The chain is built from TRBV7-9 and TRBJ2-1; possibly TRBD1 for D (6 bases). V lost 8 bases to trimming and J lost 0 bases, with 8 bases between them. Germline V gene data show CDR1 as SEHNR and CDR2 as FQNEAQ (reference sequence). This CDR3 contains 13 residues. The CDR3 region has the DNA TGTGCCAGCCGGGACAACTCCTACAATGAGCAGTTCTTC. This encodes CASRDNSYNEQFF.

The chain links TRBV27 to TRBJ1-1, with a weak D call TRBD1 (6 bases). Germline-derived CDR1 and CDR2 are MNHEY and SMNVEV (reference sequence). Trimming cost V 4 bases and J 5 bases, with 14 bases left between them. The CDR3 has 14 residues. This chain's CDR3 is CASSSLGGATEAFF. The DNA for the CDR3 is TGTGCCAGCAGTTCCCTCGGGGGGGCAACTGAAGCTTTCTTT.

CDR3 loop: CSVEEFGRAEETQYF. CDR3 bases: TGCAGCGTTGAGGAGTTCGGCAGGGCAGAAGAGACCCAGTACTTC. The chain combines TRBV29-1 with TRBJ2-5; possibly TRBD1 for D (5 bases). CDR3 length: 15 residues. The V and J ends lost 3 bases and 3 bases respectively, with 17 bases between them. Germline CDR1 reads SQVTM; CDR2 reads ANQGSEA.